This passage covers 19 T cell receptor beta chains from one sample sequenced in a study of cytomegalovirus exposure and HLA in healthy donors. Primers: 60 Vbeta forward and 13 Jbeta reverse. Libraries were prepared by immunoSEQ multiplex PCR; TCRdb keeps only in-frame clonotypes and omits some of them. Of 45,000 to 65,000 clones in the sample, approximately 80% were seen once. The sequenced sample was PBMCs. These receptors originate from a woman aged 40 to 49 in good health and CMV-seropositive.

The J gene is TRBJ2-6, the V gene TRBV9, with TRBD1 matching over 9 bases. After removal of 0 bases from V and 4 bases from J, the junction contained 8 bases not matched to a gene. Germline loops: CDR1 SGDLS, CDR2 YYNGEE. The CDR3 runs 18 residues. The CDR3 DNA is TGTGCCAGCAGCGTAGTGGGGACAGGGAGACGCGGGGCCAACGTCCTGACTTTC. Protein product: CASSVVGTGRRGANVLTF.

As regards this clone: In the same sample, other DNA sequences code for this CDR3. V usage is TRBV5-1 and J usage is TRBJ2-1, with D perhaps matching TRBD2 (6 bases). Germline V gene lookup returns CDR1 SGHRS and CDR2 YFSETQ. The germline V and J ends were trimmed by 5 bases and 3 bases, with 12 bases remaining between them. This CDR3 comprises 14 residues. CDR3 amino acids: CASSSETSYNEQFF. CDR3 DNA sequence: TGCGCCAGCAGTTCGGAGACTAGCTACAATGAGCAGTTCTTC.

The V call is TRBV5-1, the J call TRBJ1-2, with a possible D match to TRBD1 (5 bases). From germline, CDR1 is SGHRS and CDR2 YFSETQ. The CDR3 length is 13 residues. The V end was cut by 2 bases, the J end by 4 bases, with 9 bases between. The CDR3 spells CASSFDSFYGYTF. The DNA for the CDR3 is TGCGCCAGCAGCTTCGACAGTTTCTATGGCTACACCTTC.

The chain links TRBV5-1 to TRBJ2-1, with 8 bases lining up with TRBD1. CDR3 length equals 15 residues. Losses at the gene ends were 4 bases for V and 7 bases for J; bases not matched to a gene: 10. CDR1 SGHRS and CDR2 YFSETQ come from the germline V gene. The CDR3, as DNA: TGCGCCAGCAGCCCAGGGACAGGAAGCTCGAATGAGCAGTTCTTC. Translated: CASSPGTGSSNEQFF. The full variable domain, rest sourced from reference TRBV5-1 and TRBJ2-1, is KAGVTQTPRYLIKTRGQQVTLSCSPISGHRSVSWYQQTPGQGLQFLFEYFSETQRNKGNFPGRFSGRQFSNSRSEMNVSTLELGDSALYLCASSPGTGSSNEQFFGPGTRLTVL.

The J gene is TRBJ1-1, the V gene TRBV4-3; TRBD1 matches 11 bases. Trimming took 0 bases from V and 9 from J; bases not matched to a gene: 12. CDR1 LGHNA and CDR2 YSLEER come from the germline V gene. The CDR3 runs to 17 residues. The CDR3 is CASSQEGTGGFRAKAFF. The CDR3 bases are TGCGCCAGCAGCCAAGAAGGGACAGGGGGGTTTCGGGCTAAAGCTTTCTTT.

This chain links TRBV7-2 with TRBJ1-3; the match to TRBD1 covers 8 bases. J lost 2 bases, V lost 0 bases, and 3 bases had no gene match. The CDR3 totals 16 residues. CDR1 is SGHTA, CDR2 FQGNSA, per germline. The CDR3 nucleotides are TGTGCCAGCAGCTTAGCATGGACAGGGACTGGAAACACCATATATTTT. This encodes CASSLAWTGTGNTIYF. Full variable domain (outside the CDR3, taken from reference TRBV7-2 and TRBJ1-3): GAGVSQSPSNKVTEKGKDVELRCDPISGHTALYWYRQSLGQGLEFLIYFQGNSAPDKSGLPSDRFSAERTGGSVSTLTIQRTQQEDSAVYLCASSLAWTGTGNTIYFGEGSWLTVV.

The sample holds one count of this clone. The rearrangement links TRBV11-2 to TRBJ1-2; D unclear. CDR3 length: 14 amino acids. Germline CDR1 reads SGHAT; CDR2 reads FQNNGV. V gave up 5 bases and J gave up 3 bases, with 13 bases separating them. CDR3 amino acids: CASSHLETYYGYTF. Here the CDR3 DNA reads TGTGCCAGCAGCCATCTGGAGACCTACTATGGCTACACCTTC. The variable domain in full, completed from reference TRBV11-2 and TRBJ1-2, reads EAGVAQSPRYKIIEKRQSVAFWCNPISGHATLYWYQQILGQGPKLLIQFQNNGVVDDSQLPKDRFSAERLKGVDSTLKIQPAKLEDSAVYLCASSHLETYYGYTFGSGTRLTVV.

Only a few counts were recorded for this clone. The chain joins TRBV5-4 to TRBJ2-3; possibly TRBD2 for D (6 bases). V lost 4 bases and J 2 bases, leaving 17 bases between the germline ends. From germline, CDR1 is SGHNT and CDR2 YYREEE (reference sequence). This CDR3 has 16 residues. This chain's CDR3 is CASSLPRGGVTDTQYF. The CDR3 DNA reads TGTGCCAGCAGCCTTCCGCGAGGCGGGGTCACAGATACGCAGTATTTT.

The V call is TRBV1, the J call TRBJ1-4. TRBV1 is given as a pseudogene. CDR3 length: 18 amino acids. This CDR3 reads CTSSQAGTQAVPNEKLFF. The CDR3 DNA sequence: TGCACCAGCAGCCAAGCCGGGACTCAGGCGGTCCCTAATGAAAAACTGTTTTTT.

The chain combines TRBV6-6 with TRBJ1-4; D perhaps matches TRBD1 (5 bases). Germline values: CDR1 MNHNY, CDR2 SVGAGI (reference sequence). The ends were cut back, 8 bases at V and 11 bases at J, with 21 bases in the middle. This CDR3 is built from 14 residues. CDR3 protein: CASAVSSTEHKLFF. The CDR3 DNA follows: TGTGCCAGCGCTGTTTCCTCGACAGAGCACAAACTGTTTTTT.

This clone appeared once. The J gene is TRBJ2-3, the V gene TRBV30, with 10 positions matching TRBD2. The CDR3 has 15 residues. The germline V gene encodes CDR1 GTSNPN and CDR2 SVGIG (reference sequence). V lost 5 bases and J lost 3; bases outside the gene matches: 8. The CDR3 sequence: CAWGGLAGVTDTQYF. In DNA form, the CDR3 reads TGTGCCTGGGGTGGGCTAGCGGGGGTTACAGATACGCAGTATTTT.

The chain has TRBV11-2 and TRBJ2-7; D unresolved. The germline V gene has CDR1 SGHAT and CDR2 FQNNGV. V was pared by 5 bases and J by 3 bases, with 14 bases between. The CDR3 is made up of 14 amino acids. CDR3 sequence: CASSPGLAIYEQYF. The CDR3, as DNA: TGTGCCAGCAGCCCGGGTTTGGCCATCTACGAGCAGTACTTC. The complete variable domain, with remaining parts taken from reference TRBV11-2 and TRBJ2-7, reads EAGVAQSPRYKIIEKRQSVAFWCNPISGHATLYWYQQILGQGPKLLIQFQNNGVVDDSQLPKDRFSAERLKGVDSTLKIQPAKLEDSAVYLCASSPGLAIYEQYFGPGTRLTVT.

The rearrangement uses TRBV19 and TRBJ1-2, with D hard to call. The germline V and J ends were trimmed by 6 bases and 4 bases, with 12 bases remaining between them. CDR3 length equals 13 residues. The germline CDR1 and CDR2 sequences are LNHDA and SQIVND (reference sequence). The CDR3 DNA follows: TGTGCCAGTAGAAAAGGCGGATCCTATGGCTACACCTTC. Encoded protein: CASRKGGSYGYTF.

V and J are TRBV6-4 and TRBJ1-2, with TRBD1 as a possible D gene (6 bases). This CDR3 contains 13 residues. Germline CDR1 and CDR2: MRHNA and SNTAGT. Trimming took 6 bases from V and 6 from J, leaving 14 bases between them. The CDR3 sequence: CASSPQGGNGYTF. CDR3 nucleotides: TGTGCCAGCAGCCCACAGGGAGGGAATGGCTACACCTTC.

The chain recombines TRBV29-1 with TRBJ1-1; D possibly corresponds to TRBD1 (6 bases). The length of the CDR3 is 12 residues. Germline loops: CDR1 SQVTM, CDR2 ANQGSEA. The ends were cut back, 2 bases at V and 9 bases at J, with 13 bases in the middle. CDR3 in DNA: TGCAGCGTTGAAAACAGGGCCGGTCAAGCTTTCTTT. Translating it yields CSVENRAGQAFF.

The rearrangement uses TRBV5-1 and TRBJ1-1, with unresolved D. CDR3 size: 14 residues. The V and J ends lost 4 bases and 2 bases respectively, with 12 bases between them. Per germline, CDR1 SGHRS and CDR2 YFSETQ. The DNA of the CDR3 is TGCGCCAGCAGCCGGAGTTTTGAAAACACTGAAGCTTTCTTT. It is translated as CASSRSFENTEAFF.

This clone has only a few counts. CDR3: CASSQDLGDRFSYEQYF. The DNA of the CDR3 is TGCGCCAGCAGCCAAGATCTAGGGGACAGGTTCTCCTACGAGCAGTACTTC. The chain combines TRBV4-3 with TRBJ2-7; TRBD1 agrees at 8 bases. This CDR3 comprises 17 residues. Germline CDR1 is LGHNA and CDR2 is YSLEER. After removal of 0 bases from V and 0 bases from J, the junction contained 7 bases not matched to a gene.

This chain links TRBV2 with TRBJ1-2; 8 bases are a match to TRBD1. The CDR3 covers 14 residues. Germline CDR1 and CDR2: SNHLY and FYNNEI. With V trimmed by 7 bases and J by 6 bases, 10 bases remained unmatched. The CDR3 region has the DNA TGTGCCAGCAACACCGGACAGGGAAGCCATGGCTACACCTTC. The encoded protein is CASNTGQGSHGYTF. Complete variable domain (other parts from reference TRBV2 and TRBJ1-2): EPEVTQTPSHQVTQMGQEVILRCVPISNHLYFYWYRQILGQKVEFLVSFYNNEISEKSEIFDDQFSVERPDGSNFTLKIRSTKLEDSAMYFCASNTGQGSHGYTFGSGTRLTVV.

The chain is built from TRBV30 and TRBJ2-7; D gene uncertain. The CDR3 runs 12 residues. Trimming shortened V by 2 bases and J by 2 bases, and 7 bases separated the two germline ends. From germline, CDR1 is GTSNPN and CDR2 SVGIG (reference sequence). CDR3 DNA: TGTGCCTGGAGTCGGGTGACCTACGAGCAGTACTTC. This encodes CAWSRVTYEQYF.